This note documents a single T cell receptor beta chain sequence. Its antigen is not yet known. The sample holds no much larger clone one base away, and base qualities are not on file. These data originate in a study of blood T cell repertoires in COVID-19 (TCRdb year 2020). Describing the broader study: Collaborator samples came from the United States, Italy and Spain and covered acute and convalescent phases of COVID-19. Subjects who had been exposed to COVID-19, were actively infected with it, or had recovered from it provided the deeply sampled blood TCRbeta repertoires that made up the dataset. The samples were drawn from the first 160 participants of the ongoing ImmuneRACE study and from 1,254 subjects provided by 6 global collaborators. The sample metadata nearly always contained a de-identified subject ID, COVID-19 status, age in years and sex. The material from the prospective study consisted of cDNA or gDNA derived from T cells, B-cell-depleted T cells, or PBMCs. Where HLA class I and class II types were available, the types were taken from metadata supplied by the sample provider, not from assay-based typing. The repertoires were released in a freely available public database intended as a resource for research on the immune response to SARS-CoV-2.

The immunoSEQ Assay, a bias-controlled multiplex PCR, was used to amplify TCRbeta CDR3 regions from genomic DNA. The original methods were these. Nucleated cell counts per sample were estimated from amplification of reference gene primers within the assay. Sequence reads were collapsed and filtered to measure the absolute abundance of every unique TCRbeta CDR3 rearrangement. For each sample, productive Simpson clonality was calculated as the square root of Simpson's diversity index over productive rearrangements. Here the immuneACCESS table is served through TCRdb, limited to in-frame sequences with V and J called. Missing clones are a known gap in these copies; in checked studies unresolved V genes cover under half, and the rest lacks a known reason. V and J calls and clone size are as listed in that table; D and trimming were resolved from the DNA. A total of 250,000 to 350,000 clones appear in this sample, approximately 89% of them only once. Of the sample, approximately 12% falls within the top ten clones.

The collaborating institutions used their own protocols to collect whole blood in K2EDTA tubes. For TCRbeta analysis, collaborator samples were shipped as frozen whole blood, as isolated PBMCs, or as DNA extracted from either sample type. Compared with germline, V lacks 0 bases and J lacks 0 bases; bases without a gene match: 6. CDR1 and CDR2 are drawn from the germline V gene: LGHNA, YNFKEQ. Inclusive of the bounding cysteine and phenylalanine, the CDR3 is 18 residues long. Only the CDR3 region is kept as DNA, spanning 54 bases read in frame from base 1. The paper's findings and limits, for the study overall: The quantity of clinical and demographic metadata differed by source and by participant and was supplied without curation.

Sequencing was done on a sample of peripheral blood. The chain is assembled from TRBV4-2 and TRBJ1-3, and TRBD1 aligns with 9 junction nucleotides. The clonotype comes from a woman aged 55-69 years with acute or convalescent COVID-19. The CDR3 amino acid sequence is: CASSQEWTGAFSGNTIYF. The sequenced DNA: TGTGCCAGCAGCCAAGAGTGGACAGGGGCCTTCTCTGGAAACACCATATATTTT.